Detailed here is one TCR beta chain. The target antigen is unknown. In germline, CDR1 is SGHNT, CDR2 YENEEA. Trimming took 5 bases from V and 9 from J; bases not matched to a gene: 10. The CDR3 contains 16 residues. Researchers isolated CD4+ T cells once approximately 10 days of culture had elapsed. Half-medium replacement with IL-2 medium occurred on days 3 and 7. The entry originates in a study of vaccination effects on CD4 cells after COVID-19. Turning to the study itself: At 16 days and one week before vaccination, two convalescent patients gave samples.

Study-wide results and caveats: Convalescent patients were scarce in the study, and it lacked early post-infection timepoints. Clones induced by infection and by vaccine showed marked clonal contraction late after vaccination.

The assay was immunoSEQ multiplex PCR, and TCRdb's table has in-frame clones only and misses some. The sample gives 50,000 to 70,000 clones, about two thirds of which show up once; under 30% is in the top ten. The TCR comes from a human donor who had a prior SARS-CoV-2 infection. The chain combines TRBV11-3 with TRBJ2-1, with TRBD2 identical over 13 bases. The specimen was CD4+ T cells from PBMCs cultured without peptide, collected before COVID-19 vaccination. The CDR3 loop is CASSPGTSGIFGEQFF. Written as DNA, the CDR3 is TGTGCCAGCAGCCCCGGGACTAGCGGGATTTTCGGTGAGCAGTTCTTC.